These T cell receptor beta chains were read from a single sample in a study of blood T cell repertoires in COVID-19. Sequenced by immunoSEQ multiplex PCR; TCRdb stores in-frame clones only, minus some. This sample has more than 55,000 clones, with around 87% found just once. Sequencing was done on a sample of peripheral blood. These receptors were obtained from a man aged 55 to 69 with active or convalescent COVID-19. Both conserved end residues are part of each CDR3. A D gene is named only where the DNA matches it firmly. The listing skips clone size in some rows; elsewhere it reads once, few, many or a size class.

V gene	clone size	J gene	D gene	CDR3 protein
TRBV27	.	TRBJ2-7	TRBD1	CASAPGQKYEQYF
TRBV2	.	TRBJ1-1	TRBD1	CASSDGQGLNTEAFF
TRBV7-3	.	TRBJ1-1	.	CASRKTDRSTEAFF
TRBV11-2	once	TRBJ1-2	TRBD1	CASSFRTGGYTF
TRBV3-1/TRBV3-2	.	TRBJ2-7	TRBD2	CASSQELAGREQYF
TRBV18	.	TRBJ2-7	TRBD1	CASSLPGQGLAEQYF
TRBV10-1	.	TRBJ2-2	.	CASQGPGELFF
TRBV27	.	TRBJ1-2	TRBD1	CASKVTGDYGYTF
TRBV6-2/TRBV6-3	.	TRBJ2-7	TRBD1	CASSTGDYEQYF
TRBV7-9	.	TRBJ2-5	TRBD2	CASSLAAGEFKETQYF
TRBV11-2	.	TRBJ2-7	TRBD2	CASSLDTAGGPGEQYF
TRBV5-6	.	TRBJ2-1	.	CASSPGWVSRDEQFF
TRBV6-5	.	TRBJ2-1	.	CASSSNNPGNEQFF
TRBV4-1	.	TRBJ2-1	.	CASSQDRGGYNEQFF
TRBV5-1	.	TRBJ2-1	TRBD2	CASNGLAGLNEQFF
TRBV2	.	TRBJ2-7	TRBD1	CASSEGGTGSYEQYF
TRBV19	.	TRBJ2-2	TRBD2	CASTSIAGGTGELFF
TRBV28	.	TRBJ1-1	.	CASSFGGNTEAFF
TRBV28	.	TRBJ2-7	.	CASSFASAGYEQYF
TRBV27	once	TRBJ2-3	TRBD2	CASSSRSTSGYTDTQYF
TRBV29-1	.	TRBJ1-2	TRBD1	CSVQGMGQGYGYTF
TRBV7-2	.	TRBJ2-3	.	CASSGGGAVSFSSTDTQYF
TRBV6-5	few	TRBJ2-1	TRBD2	CASSYTSGNNEQFF
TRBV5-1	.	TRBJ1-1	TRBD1	CASSLAGQGTEAFF
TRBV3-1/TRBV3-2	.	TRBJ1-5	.	CASSQNRQNQPQHF
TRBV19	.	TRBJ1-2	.	CASSIGGQPATF
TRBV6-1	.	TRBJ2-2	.	CASGGTANTGELFF
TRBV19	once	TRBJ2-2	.	CASSPRYPPNTGELFF
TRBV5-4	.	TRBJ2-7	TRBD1	CASSIDRGNEQYF
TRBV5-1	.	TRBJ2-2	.	CASSLDRNTGELFF
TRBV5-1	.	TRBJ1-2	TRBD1	CASSLSGGYGYTF
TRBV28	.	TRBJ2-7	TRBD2	CASSPRGAGGRYEQYF